One TCR beta chain is described in this entry. No antigen is known for it. The CDR3 is made up of 11 amino acids. Germline assignment: CDR1 DFQATT and CDR2 SNEGSKA (reference sequence). The V end was cut by 5 bases, the J end by 9 bases, with 11 bases between. These data originate in a study of identical twins. Study observations and caveats: Insertions were reduced in abundant cord blood beta clonotypes but not in memory repertoires.

Healthy Caucasians were all of the donors. TCRdb used MiXCR to reprocess the 5' RACE reads, holding one entry per CDR3 protein. Counted here are 250,000 to 300,000 distinct CDR3 sequences, 8% to 9.5% occurring once; the ten biggest clones make up roughly 7%. The sample also formed part of further work on yellow fever vaccine responses in identical twins.

V is TRBV20-1 and J is TRBJ2-1; D is ambiguous. This TCR came from a woman aged 18-30 years in good health. Source material: CD8+ T cells sorted from blood. In nucleotides, the CDR3 is TGCAGTGCTTCTTGGGTGGGTGAGCAGTTCTTC. It encodes CSASWVGEQFF.